The entry below describes one TCR beta chain. Its target is not known. The data stem from a study of cytomegalovirus exposure and HLA in healthy donors. Amplification used 60 Vbeta primers and 13 Jbeta primers. The table came from immunoSEQ multiplex PCR; TCRdb's copy has only in-frame clones and leaves some out. The sample records over 150,000 clones, about 81% being singletons. Notes on the study in general: Presence/absence comparisons presumed near-even sequencing depth among donors.

Germline CDR1 and CDR2: SGHTA and FQGTGA. Trimming pared 7 bases from V and 5 bases from J, leaving 15 bases between. CDR3 length: 14 amino acids. This TCR was recovered from a woman between 45 and 60 years old in good health and CMV-seropositive. The sample was PBMCs. The gene calls are TRBV7-3 and TRBJ1-5; D might be TRBD1 (5 bases). The CDR3 here is CASIKTVSHQPQHF. The CDR3 DNA reads TGTGCCAGCATCAAGACAGTAAGTCATCAGCCCCAGCATTTT.